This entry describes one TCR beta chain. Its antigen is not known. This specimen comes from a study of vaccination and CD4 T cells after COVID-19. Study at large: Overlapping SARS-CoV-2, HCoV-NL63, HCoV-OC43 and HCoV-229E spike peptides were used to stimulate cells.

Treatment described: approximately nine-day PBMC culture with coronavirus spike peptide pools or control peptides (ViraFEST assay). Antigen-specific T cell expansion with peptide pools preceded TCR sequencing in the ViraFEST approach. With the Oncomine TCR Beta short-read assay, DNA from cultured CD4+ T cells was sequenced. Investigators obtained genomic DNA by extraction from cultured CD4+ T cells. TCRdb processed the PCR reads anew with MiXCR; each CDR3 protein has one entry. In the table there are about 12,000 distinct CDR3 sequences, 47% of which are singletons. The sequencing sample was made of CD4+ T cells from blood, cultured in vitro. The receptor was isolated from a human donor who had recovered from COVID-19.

The CDR3 spells CSARRTGENSPLHF. CDR3 DNA sequence: TGCAGTGCTAGAAGGACAGGGGAGAATTCACCCCTCCACTTT. The V call is TRBV20-1, the J call TRBJ1-6; TRBD1 matches 9 bases. The V and J ends lost 2 bases and 7 bases, in that order; junction bases with no gene match: 3. Germline V gene lookup returns CDR1 DFQATT and CDR2 SNEGSKA (reference sequence). The CDR3 is 14 residues long.